Listed below are T cell receptor beta chains from one sample, sequenced in a study of cytomegalovirus exposure and HLA in healthy donors. The table came from immunoSEQ multiplex PCR; TCRdb's copy has only in-frame clones and leaves some out. The profile shows some 100,000 clones, about 81% of them singletons. The sequenced sample was PBMCs. Source of these receptors: a man between 18 and 35 years old in good health and CMV-seronegative. CDR3s include the opening cysteine and the closing phenylalanine or tryptophan. Each record gives: D gene, clone size, V gene, CDR3 length, J gene, CDR3 protein, CDR3 DNA. D genes are given only for firm matches. Clone size appears in some rows only: once, few, many, or a class for an expanded clone.

>TRBD1|-|TRBV4-2|15|TRBJ1-2
CASSLQTGGDKGYTF
TGTGCCAGCAGCCTACAGACAGGGGGCGATAAAGGCTACACCTTC
>-|-|TRBV14|13|TRBJ1-1
CASSQDHRGTAFF
TGTGCCAGCAGCCAAGATCACCGGGGGACAGCTTTCTTT
>-|-|TRBV11-3|13|TRBJ2-5
CASSLYGEETQYF
TGTGCCAGCAGCTTGTACGGAGAAGAGACCCAGTACTTC
>-|-|TRBV27|12|TRBJ2-3
CASSRGTDTQYF
TGTGCCAGCAGCCGCGGCACGGATACGCAGTATTTT
>-|-|TRBV6-1|13|TRBJ1-1
CASASSGNTEAFF
TGTGCCAGCGCAAGCTCCGGGAACACTGAAGCTTTCTTT
>-|-|TRBV5-4|13|TRBJ2-5
CASGTVGQETQYF
TGTGCCAGCGGGACTGTCGGTCAAGAGACCCAGTACTTC
>-|-|TRBV5-5|13|TRBJ2-5
CASSLVAGETQYF
TGTGCCAGCAGCTTGGTGGCGGGAGAGACCCAGTACTTC
>TRBD1|few|TRBV6-5|14|TRBJ2-2
CASGRDRDTGELFF
TGTGCCAGCGGCCGGGACAGGGATACCGGGGAGCTGTTTTTT
>TRBD1|once|TRBV2|14|TRBJ1-1
CASSLQGGSTEAFF
TGTGCCAGCAGTTTACAGGGGGGGAGCACTGAAGCTTTCTTT
>-|once|TRBV27|13|TRBJ2-7
CASSRSQSYEQYF
TGTGCCAGCAGCCGTTCACAGTCCTACGAGCAGTACTTC
>-|few|TRBV6-1|15|TRBJ2-1
CASSEGLAVYNEQFF
TGTGCCAGCAGTGAAGGTCTAGCCGTCTACAATGAGCAGTTCTTC
>-|-|TRBV5-1|15|TRBJ1-2
CASSLDGRGNYGYTF
TGCGCCAGCAGCTTGGATGGCAGGGGTAACTATGGCTACACCTTC
>-|-|TRBV28|14|TRBJ2-4
CASSLMTGGNIQYF
TGTGCCAGCAGTTTGATGACAGGAGGTAACATTCAGTACTTC
>TRBD2|-|TRBV28|16|TRBJ2-3
CASSSLAGSSTDTQYF
TGTGCCAGCAGTTCACTAGCGGGTTCTAGCACAGATACGCAGTATTTT
>-|few|TRBV2|14|TRBJ2-5
CASSNTLVVKTQYF
TGTGCCAGCAGTAATACACTAGTGGTAAAGACCCAGTACTTC
>TRBD1|-|TRBV5-1|15|TRBJ1-2
CASSPDRGTFFGYTF
TGCGCCAGCAGCCCTGACAGGGGGACATTCTTTGGCTACACCTTC
>TRBD1|once|TRBV9|14|TRBJ2-7
CASSVGTGIKEQYF
TGTGCCAGCAGCGTAGGGACAGGGATAAAAGAGCAGTACTTC
>-|-|TRBV4-2|16|TRBJ2-6
CASSQDSVSGANVLTF
TGTGCCAGCAGCCAAGATTCCGTTTCTGGGGCCAACGTCCTGACTTTC
>TRBD1|-|TRBV28|13|TRBJ1-4
CASMTGENEKLFF
TGTGCCAGCATGACAGGGGAAAATGAAAAACTGTTTTTT
>TRBD1|-|TRBV4-3|15|TRBJ2-1
CASSQGTGGMNEQFF
TGCGCCAGCAGCCAAGGGACAGGGGGCATGAATGAGCAGTTCTTC
>-|-|TRBV27|13|TRBJ1-4
CASSLFGQGELFF
TGTGCCAGCAGTTTATTCGGGCAAGGGGAACTGTTTTTT
>-|once|TRBV11-2|17|TRBJ1-1
CASSLPARVPTPTEAFF
TGTGCCAGCAGCTTGCCCGCCCGGGTCCCGACCCCCACTGAAGCTTTCTTT
>-|-|TRBV5-1|14|TRBJ1-3
CASSTGSSGNTIYF
TGCGCCAGCAGCACAGGCTCCTCTGGAAACACCATATATTTT
>-|-|TRBV4-3|13|TRBJ2-7
CASSQGLDYEQYF
TGCGCCAGCAGCCAAGGTTTAGACTACGAGCAGTACTTC
>TRBD2|once|TRBV18|18|TRBJ2-7
CASSPLTGLAGGTYEQYF
TGTGCCAGCTCACCACTGACGGGACTAGCGGGAGGAACCTACGAGCAGTACTTC
>-|-|TRBV15|13|TRBJ2-7
CATSREYSYEQYF
TGTGCCACCAGCAGAGAGTACAGCTACGAGCAGTACTTC
>-|-|TRBV10-3|15|TRBJ1-1
CAISEVDRPNTEAFF
TGTGCCATCAGTGAGGTCGACAGACCGAACACTGAAGCTTTCTTT
>TRBD1|-|TRBV29-1|12|TRBJ2-5
CSAWDSQETQYF
TGCAGCGCGTGGGACAGCCAAGAGACCCAGTACTTC
>-|-|TRBV30|13|TRBJ1-1
CAWTRGWDTEAFF
TGTGCCTGGACCAGGGGATGGGACACTGAAGCTTTCTTT
>TRBD2|-|TRBV29-1|15|TRBJ2-4
CSVFTVAGPKNIQYF
TGCAGCGTTTTCACCGTAGCGGGACCCAAAAACATTCAGTACTTC
>-|-|TRBV27|14|TRBJ1-1
CASSLIRGNTEAFF
TGTGCCAGCAGTTTAATAAGGGGGAACACTGAAGCTTTCTTT
>-|-|TRBV6-5|14|TRBJ1-4
CASSYLGSREKLFF
TGTGCCAGCAGTTACCTCGGGTCGCGGGAAAAACTGTTTTTT
>TRBD1|-|TRBV7-2|14|TRBJ2-5
CASSRHGTGETQYF
TGTGCCAGCAGCCGACATGGGACAGGGGAGACCCAGTACTTC
>TRBD2|-|TRBV6-5|14|TRBJ2-3
CASSWSGNTDTQYF
TGTGCCAGCAGCTGGAGCGGGAACACAGATACGCAGTATTTT
>TRBD2|-|TRBV18|16|TRBJ2-7
CASSPIGAGVAYEQYF
TGTGCCAGCTCACCGATCGGAGCGGGAGTGGCTTACGAGCAGTACTTC
>-|-|TRBV30|13|TRBJ1-3
CAWSAYSGNTIYF
TGTGCCTGGAGTGCTTACTCTGGAAACACCATATATTTT
>TRBD1|-|TRBV25-1|16|TRBJ1-1
CASSGRQGSWGTEAFF
TGTGCCAGCAGTGGGAGACAGGGGTCGTGGGGCACTGAAGCTTTCTTT
>-|-|TRBV18|14|TRBJ1-1
CASSPRQLNTEAFF
TGTGCCAGCTCACCCCGACAGTTGAACACTGAAGCTTTCTTT